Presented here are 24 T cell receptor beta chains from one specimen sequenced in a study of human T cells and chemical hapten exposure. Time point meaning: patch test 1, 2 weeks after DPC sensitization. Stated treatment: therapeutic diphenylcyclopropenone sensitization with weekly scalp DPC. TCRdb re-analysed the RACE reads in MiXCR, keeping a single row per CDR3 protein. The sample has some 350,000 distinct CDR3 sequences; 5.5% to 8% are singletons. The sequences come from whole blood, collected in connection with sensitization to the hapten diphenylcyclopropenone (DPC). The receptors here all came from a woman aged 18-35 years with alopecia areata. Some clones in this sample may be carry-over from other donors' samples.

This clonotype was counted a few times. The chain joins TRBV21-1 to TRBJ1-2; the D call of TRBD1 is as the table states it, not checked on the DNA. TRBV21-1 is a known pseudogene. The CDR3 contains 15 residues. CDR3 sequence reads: CASSKDGTGVRGYTF. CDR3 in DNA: TGTGCCAGCAGCAAGGATGGGACAGGGGTACGGGGCTACACCTTC.

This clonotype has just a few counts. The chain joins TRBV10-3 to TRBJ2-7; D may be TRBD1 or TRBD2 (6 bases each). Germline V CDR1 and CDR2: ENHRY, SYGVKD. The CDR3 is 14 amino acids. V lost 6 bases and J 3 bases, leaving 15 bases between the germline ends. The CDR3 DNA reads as TGTGCCATCAGAGGGGGGCCAACCAACTACGAGCAGTACTTC. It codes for CAIRGGPTNYEQYF.

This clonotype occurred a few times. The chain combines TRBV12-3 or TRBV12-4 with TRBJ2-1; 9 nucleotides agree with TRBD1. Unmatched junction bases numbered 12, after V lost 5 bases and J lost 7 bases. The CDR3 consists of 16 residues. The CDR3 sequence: CASSPGQGLTRNEQFF. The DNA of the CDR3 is TGTGCCAGCAGTCCGGGACAGGGATTGACACGGAATGAGCAGTTCTTC.

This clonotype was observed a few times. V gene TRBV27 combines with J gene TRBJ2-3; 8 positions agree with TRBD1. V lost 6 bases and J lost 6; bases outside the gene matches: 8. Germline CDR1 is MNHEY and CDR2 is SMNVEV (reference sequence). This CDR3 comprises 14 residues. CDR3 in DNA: TGTGCCAGCAGCCTGACAGGGGCGGAGGATACGCAGTATTTT. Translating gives CASSLTGAEDTQYF.

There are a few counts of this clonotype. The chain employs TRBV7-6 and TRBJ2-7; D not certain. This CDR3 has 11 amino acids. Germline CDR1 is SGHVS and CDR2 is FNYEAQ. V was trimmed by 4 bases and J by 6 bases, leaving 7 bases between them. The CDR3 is CASSSDTEQYF. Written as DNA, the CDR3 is TGTGCCAGCAGCTCCGATACCGAGCAGTACTTC.

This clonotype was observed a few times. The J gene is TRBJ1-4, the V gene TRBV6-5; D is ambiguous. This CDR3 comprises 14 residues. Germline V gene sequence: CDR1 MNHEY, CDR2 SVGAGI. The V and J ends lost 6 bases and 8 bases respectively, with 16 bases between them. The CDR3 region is CASREKDLGEKLFF. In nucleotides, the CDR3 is TGTGCCAGCAGGGAGAAGGACTTGGGAGAAAAACTGTTTTTT.

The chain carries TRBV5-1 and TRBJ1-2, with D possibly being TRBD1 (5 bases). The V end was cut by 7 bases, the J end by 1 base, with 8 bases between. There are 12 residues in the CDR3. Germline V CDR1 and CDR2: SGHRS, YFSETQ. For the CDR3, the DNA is TGCGCCAGCGCAGGGAGTAACTATGGCTACACCTTC. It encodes CASAGSNYGYTF.

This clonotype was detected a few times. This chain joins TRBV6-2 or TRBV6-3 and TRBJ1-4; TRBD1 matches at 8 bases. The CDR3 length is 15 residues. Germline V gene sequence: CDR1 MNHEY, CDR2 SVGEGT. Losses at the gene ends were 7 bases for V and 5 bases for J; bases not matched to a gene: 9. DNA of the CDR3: TGTGCCAGCATCGAAGGGGGACAGGAGAATGAAAAACTGTTTTTT. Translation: CASIEGGQENEKLFF.

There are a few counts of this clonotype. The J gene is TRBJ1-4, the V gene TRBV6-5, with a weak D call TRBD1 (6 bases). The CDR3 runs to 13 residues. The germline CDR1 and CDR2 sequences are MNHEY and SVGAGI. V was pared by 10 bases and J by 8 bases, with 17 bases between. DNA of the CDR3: TGTGCCACCTCCCGGGTCACAGGGGAAAAACTGTTTTTT. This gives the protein CATSRVTGEKLFF.

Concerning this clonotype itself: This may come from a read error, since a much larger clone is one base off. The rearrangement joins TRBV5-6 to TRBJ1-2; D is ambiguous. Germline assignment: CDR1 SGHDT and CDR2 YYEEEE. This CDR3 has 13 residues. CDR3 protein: CASSSQAAYDYTF. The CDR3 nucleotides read TGTGCCAGCAGCTCCCAGGCGGCCTATGACTACACCTTC.

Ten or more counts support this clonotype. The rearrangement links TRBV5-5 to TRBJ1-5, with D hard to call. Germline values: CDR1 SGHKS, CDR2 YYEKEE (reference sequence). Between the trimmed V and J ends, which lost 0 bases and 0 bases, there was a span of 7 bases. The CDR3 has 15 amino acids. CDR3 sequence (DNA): TGTGCCAGCAGCTTGGTGGGAAATAGCAATCAGCCCCAGCATTTT. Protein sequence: CASSLVGNSNQPQHF. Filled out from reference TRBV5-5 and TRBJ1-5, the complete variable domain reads DAGVTQSPTHLIKTRGQQVTLRCSPISGHKSVSWYQQVLGQGPQFIFQYYEKEERGRGNFPDRFSARQFPNYSSELNVNALLLGDSALYLCASSLVGNSNQPQHFGDGTRLSIL.

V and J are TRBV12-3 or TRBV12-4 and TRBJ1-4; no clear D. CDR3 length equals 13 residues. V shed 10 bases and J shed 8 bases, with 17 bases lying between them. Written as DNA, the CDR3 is TGTGCCACCTCGATAGAGGGAGGAGAAAAACTGTTTTTT. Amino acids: CATSIEGGEKLFF.

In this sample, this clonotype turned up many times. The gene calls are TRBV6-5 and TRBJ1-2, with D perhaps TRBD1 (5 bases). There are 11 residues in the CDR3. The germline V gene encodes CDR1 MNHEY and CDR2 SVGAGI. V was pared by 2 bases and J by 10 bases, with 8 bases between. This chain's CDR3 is CASSYMGVYTF. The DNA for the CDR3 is TGTGCCAGCAGTTACATGGGGGTCTACACCTTC.

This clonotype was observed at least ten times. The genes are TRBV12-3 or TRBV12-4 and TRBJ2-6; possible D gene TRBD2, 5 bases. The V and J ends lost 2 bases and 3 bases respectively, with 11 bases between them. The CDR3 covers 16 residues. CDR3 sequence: CASSLSIGSGANVLTF. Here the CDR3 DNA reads TGTGCCAGCAGTTTAAGCATAGGGAGTGGGGCCAACGTCCTGACTTTC.

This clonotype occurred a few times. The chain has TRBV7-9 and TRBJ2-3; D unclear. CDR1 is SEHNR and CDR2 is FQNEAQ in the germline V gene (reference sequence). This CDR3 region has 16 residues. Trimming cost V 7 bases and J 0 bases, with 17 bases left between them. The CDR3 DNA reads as TGTGCCAGCAACGTTTGGGGTTTTGGAAGCACAGATACGCAGTATTTT. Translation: CASNVWGFGSTDTQYF.

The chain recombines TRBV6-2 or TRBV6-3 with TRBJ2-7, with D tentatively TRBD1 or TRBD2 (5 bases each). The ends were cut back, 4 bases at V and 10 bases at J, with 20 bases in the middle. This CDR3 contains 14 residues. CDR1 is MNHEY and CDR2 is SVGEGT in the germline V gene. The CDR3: CASSSGAPTNGQYF. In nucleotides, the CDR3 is TGTGCCAGCAGTTCCGGGGCCCCAACAAATGGCCAGTACTTC.

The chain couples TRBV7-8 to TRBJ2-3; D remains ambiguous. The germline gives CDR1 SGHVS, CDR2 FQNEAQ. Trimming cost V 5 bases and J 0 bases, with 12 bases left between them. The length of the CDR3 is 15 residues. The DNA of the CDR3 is TGTGCCAGCAGCCTAGAGCTGGACAGCACAGATACGCAGTATTTT. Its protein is CASSLELDSTDTQYF. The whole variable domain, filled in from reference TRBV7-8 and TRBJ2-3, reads GAGVSQSPRYKVAKRGQDVALRCDPISGHVSLFWYQQALGQGPEFLTYFQNEAQLDKSGLPSDRFFAERPEGSVSTLKIQRTQQEDSAVYLCASSLELDSTDTQYFGPGTRLTVL.

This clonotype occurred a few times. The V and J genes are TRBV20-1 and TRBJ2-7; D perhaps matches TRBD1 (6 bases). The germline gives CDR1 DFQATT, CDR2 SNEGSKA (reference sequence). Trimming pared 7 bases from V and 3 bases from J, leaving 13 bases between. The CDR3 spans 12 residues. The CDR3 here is CSGLQGRYEQYF. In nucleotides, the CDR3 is TGCAGTGGTCTACAGGGCCGCTACGAGCAGTACTTC.

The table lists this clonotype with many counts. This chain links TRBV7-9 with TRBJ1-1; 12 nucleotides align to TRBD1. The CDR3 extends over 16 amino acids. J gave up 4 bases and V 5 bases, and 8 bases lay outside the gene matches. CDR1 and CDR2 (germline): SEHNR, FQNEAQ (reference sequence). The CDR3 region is CASSTGTGGAGTEAFF. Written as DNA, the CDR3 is TGTGCCAGCAGCACCGGGACAGGGGGCGCGGGCACTGAAGCTTTCTTT.

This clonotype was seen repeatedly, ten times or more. The CDR3 DNA sequence: TGCAGTGCGCCCCGGGACAGGGCTGGCGGGGAGCTGTTTTTT. This translates into CSAPRDRAGGELFF. J is TRBJ2-2 and V is TRBV20-1; 9 bases fit TRBD1. The trim removed 6 bases at V and 7 bases at J, leaving 9 bases unmatched. The V gene's germline CDR1 is DFQATT and CDR2 SNEGSKA (reference sequence). The CDR3 has 14 amino acids.

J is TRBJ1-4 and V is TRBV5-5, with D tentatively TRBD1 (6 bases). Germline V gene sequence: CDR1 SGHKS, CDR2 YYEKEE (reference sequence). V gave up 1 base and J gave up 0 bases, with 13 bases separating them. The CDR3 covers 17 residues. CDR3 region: CASSLLRGQSTNEKLFF. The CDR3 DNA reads TGTGCCAGCAGCTTGCTCCGCGGACAGTCAACTAATGAAAAACTGTTTTTT.

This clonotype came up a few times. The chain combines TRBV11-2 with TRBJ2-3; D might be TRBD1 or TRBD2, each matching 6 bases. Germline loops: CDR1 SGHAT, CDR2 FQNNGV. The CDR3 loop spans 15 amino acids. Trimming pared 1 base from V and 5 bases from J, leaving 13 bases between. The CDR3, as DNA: TGTGCCAGCAGCTTAGTGGGGGGCTTTGGAGATACGCAGTATTTT. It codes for CASSLVGGFGDTQYF.

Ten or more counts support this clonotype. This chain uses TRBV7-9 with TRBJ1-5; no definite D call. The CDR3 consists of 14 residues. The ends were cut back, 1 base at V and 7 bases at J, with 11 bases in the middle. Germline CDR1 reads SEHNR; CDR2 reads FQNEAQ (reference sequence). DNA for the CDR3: TGTGCCAGCAGCTTAGATATCGAGGGCCAGCCCCAGCATTTT. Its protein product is CASSLDIEGQPQHF.

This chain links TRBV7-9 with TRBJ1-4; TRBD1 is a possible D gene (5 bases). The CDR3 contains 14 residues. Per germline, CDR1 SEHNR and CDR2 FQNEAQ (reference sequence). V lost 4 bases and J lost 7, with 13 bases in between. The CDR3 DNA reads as TGTGCCAGCAGCTCCCGGGACCGAGGTGAAAAACTGTTTTTT. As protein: CASSSRDRGEKLFF.